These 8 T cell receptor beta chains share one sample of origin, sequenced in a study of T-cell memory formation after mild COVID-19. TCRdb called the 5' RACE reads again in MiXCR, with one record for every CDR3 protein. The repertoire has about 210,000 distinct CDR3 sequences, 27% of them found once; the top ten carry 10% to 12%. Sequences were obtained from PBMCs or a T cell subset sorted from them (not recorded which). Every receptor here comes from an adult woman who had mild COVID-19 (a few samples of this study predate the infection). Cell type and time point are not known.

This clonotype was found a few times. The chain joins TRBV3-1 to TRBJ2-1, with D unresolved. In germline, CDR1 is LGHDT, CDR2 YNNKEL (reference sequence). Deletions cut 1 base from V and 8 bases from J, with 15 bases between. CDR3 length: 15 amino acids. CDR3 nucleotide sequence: TGTGCCAGCAGCCAAGCAACCATACGGATGGATGAGCAGTTCTTC. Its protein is CASSQATIRMDEQFF.

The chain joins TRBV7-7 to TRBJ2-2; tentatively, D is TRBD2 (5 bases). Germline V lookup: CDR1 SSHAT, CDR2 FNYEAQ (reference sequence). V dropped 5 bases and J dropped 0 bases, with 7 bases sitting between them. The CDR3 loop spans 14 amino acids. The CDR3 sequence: CASSATTNTGELFF. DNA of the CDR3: TGTGCCAGCAGCGCGACTACGAACACCGGGGAGCTGTTTTTT.

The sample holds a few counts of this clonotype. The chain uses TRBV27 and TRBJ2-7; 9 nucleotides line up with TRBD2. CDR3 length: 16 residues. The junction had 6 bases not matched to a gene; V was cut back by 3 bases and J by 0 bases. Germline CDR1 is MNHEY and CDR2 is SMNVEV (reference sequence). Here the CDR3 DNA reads TGTGCCAGCAGTTTCATAGCGGGAGCCCTCTCCTACGAGCAGTACTTC. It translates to CASSFIAGALSYEQYF.

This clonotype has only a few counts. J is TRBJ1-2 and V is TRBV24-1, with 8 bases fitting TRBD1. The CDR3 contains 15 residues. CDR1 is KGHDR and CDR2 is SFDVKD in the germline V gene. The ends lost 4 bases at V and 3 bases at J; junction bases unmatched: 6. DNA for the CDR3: TGTGCCACCAGTGACCCCAGGGGGCAGGACTATGGCTACACCTTC. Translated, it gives CATSDPRGQDYGYTF.

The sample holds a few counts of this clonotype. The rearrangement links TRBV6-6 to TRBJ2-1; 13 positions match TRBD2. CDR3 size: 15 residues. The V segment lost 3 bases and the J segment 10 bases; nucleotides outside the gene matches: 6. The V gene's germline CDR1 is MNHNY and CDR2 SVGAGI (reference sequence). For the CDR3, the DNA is TGTGCCAGCAGTTATCCAGGACTAGCGGGGGAGGAGCAGTTCTTC. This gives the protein CASSYPGLAGEEQFF.

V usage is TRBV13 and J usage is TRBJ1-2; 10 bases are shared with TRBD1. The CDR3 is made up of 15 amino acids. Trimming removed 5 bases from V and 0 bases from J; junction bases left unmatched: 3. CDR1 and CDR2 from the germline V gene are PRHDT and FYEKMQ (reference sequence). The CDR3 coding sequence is TGTGCCAGCAGCCCCGACAGGGGGCCTAACTATGGCTACACCTTC. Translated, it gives CASSPDRGPNYGYTF. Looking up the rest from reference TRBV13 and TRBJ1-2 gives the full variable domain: AAGVIQSPRHLIKEKRETATLKCYPIPRHDTVYWYQQGPGQDPQFLISFYEKMQSDKGSIPDRFSAQQFSDYHSELNMSSLELGDSALYFCASSPDRGPNYGYTFGSGTRLTVV.

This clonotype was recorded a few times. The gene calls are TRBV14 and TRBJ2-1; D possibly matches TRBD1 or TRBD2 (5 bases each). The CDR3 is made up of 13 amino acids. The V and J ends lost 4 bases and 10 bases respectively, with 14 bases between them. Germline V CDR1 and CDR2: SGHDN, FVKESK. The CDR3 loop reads CASSPGTLGEQFF. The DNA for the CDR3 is TGTGCCAGCAGCCCAGGGACCCTGGGGGAGCAGTTCTTC.

CDR3 in amino acids: CASSRPRGEGTRSAYEQYF. The CDR3 nucleotides read TGCGCCAGCAGCCGCCCAAGGGGAGAGGGTACACGGTCCGCCTACGAGCAGTACTTC. J is TRBJ2-7 and V is TRBV4-1; D is possibly TRBD1 or TRBD2 (5 bases each). V lost 4 bases and J lost 2, with 27 bases in between. Germline lookup yields CDR1 MGHRA and CDR2 YSYEKL. There are 19 residues in the CDR3.